A single count supports the clone carrying this T cell receptor (beta chain). The PCR contained 60 Vbeta and 13 Jbeta primers. Using immunoSEQ multiplex PCR, the repertoire was profiled, and TCRdb retains in-frame clones only, with some absent. Of about 93,000 clones in the sample, roughly 79% were seen once. This entry is derived from a study of cytomegalovirus exposure and HLA in healthy donors. V lost 2 bases and J lost 5, with 24 bases in between. The CDR3 totals 18 residues. CDR1 and CDR2 from the germline V gene are SGHAT and FQNNGV. This sequence joins TRBV11-2 and TRBJ1-2; weak D call: TRBD1 (5 bases). Sequenced input: PBMCs. This receptor was taken from a man aged 25-45 years in good health and CMV-seronegative. As DNA, the CDR3 is TGTGCCAGCAGCTTAAGGGGATTTGCGGACGGGACTTTTTATGGCTACACCTTC. Its translation: CASSLRGFADGTFYGYTF.